This T cell receptor (beta chain) appears in the sequencing data of a study of T cells in localized non-small cell lung cancer. V lost 5 bases and J lost 10; bases outside the gene matches: 12. From germline, CDR1 is SGHNT and CDR2 YYREEE (reference sequence). The CDR3 extends over 15 amino acids. Only in-frame clones appear in the TCRdb table, and some are missing; sequencing was by immunoSEQ multiplex PCR. The sample records about 26,000 clones, approximately 81% being singletons. General study results and limits: Maximal T cell clonality occurred in uninvolved adjacent lung, with tumor ranking below it. Turning up in adjacent lung were a median 57 of the top 100 tumor clones.

On this clone: No antigen is known for it.

This specimen was peripheral blood, taken before any cancer treatment. The receptor was derived from a man between 40 and 69 years old with stage III squamous cell lung carcinoma. The J gene is TRBJ2-2, the V gene TRBV5-4, with 9 nucleotides matching TRBD2. The CDR3 DNA sequence: TGTGCCAGCAGTGTAGGAAGCGGGGGGTATGTGGAGCTGTTTTTT. It yields the protein CASSVGSGGYVELFF.